This T cell receptor beta chain was profiled in a study of blood T cell repertoires in COVID-19 (dated by TCRdb to 2020 to 2021). About the study as a whole: Samples from collaborators originated in the United States, Italy and Spain and spanned both the acute and convalescent phases of COVID-19. The material from the prospective study consisted of cDNA or gDNA derived from T cells, B-cell-depleted T cells, or PBMCs. The dataset comprised deeply sampled blood TCRbeta repertoires from subjects exposed to, actively infected with, or recovered from COVID-19. A freely available public database, intended as a resource for researchers studying the immune response to SARS-CoV-2, is where the repertoires were released. Samples came from the ongoing ImmuneRACE study (first 160 participants) plus 1,254 subjects from 6 global collaborators. A de-identified subject ID, COVID-19 status, age in years and sex were almost always included in the sample metadata. HLA class I and class II types, where available, came from metadata supplied by the sample provider rather than from assay-based typing. What the work shows at the level of the full study, not this receptor alone: The amount of clinical and demographic metadata varied by source and participant and was provided uncurated.

V trim: 0 bases; J trim: 5 bases; unmatched bases: 12. The CDR3 sequence holds 18 residues, the cysteine and phenylalanine included. Only the CDR3 region is kept as DNA, spanning 54 bases read in frame from base 1. The germline V gene sets CDR1 to MNHEY and CDR2 to SVGEGT. Notes on this clone: Which antigen it targets is not known. No base qualities exist here, and no much larger clone lies one base off it.

Each collaborating institution followed its own protocols to collect whole blood in K2EDTA tubes. For TCRbeta analysis, collaborators shipped samples in one of three forms: frozen whole blood, isolated PBMCs, or DNA extracted from either of those sample types. The immunoSEQ Assay, a bias-controlled multiplex PCR, was used to amplify TCRbeta CDR3 regions from genomic DNA. Concerning the study's data processing: The number of nucleated cells in each sample was estimated from the amplification of reference gene primers within the assay. Sequence reads were collapsed and filtered to measure the absolute abundance of every unique TCRbeta CDR3 rearrangement. For each sample, productive Simpson clonality was calculated by taking the square root of Simpson's diversity index across productive rearrangements. TCRdb stores this immuneACCESS table with in-frame sequences only. Part of the clones is absent; in the studies checked, under half of the shortfall reflects unresolved V genes, and no reason is known for the rest. The V and J calls and clone size are taken from that table; D and trimming were inferred from the DNA. Across this sample there are about 150,000 clones, with 76% seen only once. The ten largest make up 3.7% of the sample.

The chain is made from TRBV6-2 or TRBV6-3 and TRBJ2-5; 10 junctional bases match TRBD2. The specimen sequenced was peripheral blood. This clonotype was sampled from an elderly woman with acute or convalescent COVID-19. The DNA reads as follows: TGTGCCAGCAGTTACTCCCTAGCGGGGGCCCAAGGATGGGAGACCCAGTACTTC. Its translation reads: CASSYSLAGAQGWETQYF.